A selection of T cell receptor beta chains follows, all from one sample in a study of T cells in Graves' hyperthyroidism and ophthalmopathy. TCRdb reprocessed the multiplex PCR reads with MiXCR, giving one entry per CDR3 protein. This sample carries around 700,000 distinct CDR3 sequences, under 45% of them seen once, and the ten largest clones take more than 25%. Sequencing was performed on blood. Receptor source: a middle-aged woman with Graves' hyperthyroidism. Both conserved end residues are part of each CDR3. D genes are given only for firm matches. Rows give clone size only sometimes, using once, few, many, or a class for an expanded clone.

cdr3_aa: CASSMGAGISDGNTIYF; cdr3_nt: TGTGCCAGCAGCATGGGGGCGGGGATCTCAGATGGAAACACCATATATTTT; clone_size: -; j_call: TRBJ1-3; v_call: TRBV11-3; d_call: -
cdr3_aa: CSALRASGDQETQYF; cdr3_nt: TGCAGCGCCCTTAGGGCTAGCGGGGACCAAGAGACCCAGTACTTC; clone_size: many; j_call: TRBJ2-5; v_call: TRBV29-1; d_call: TRBD2
cdr3_aa: CASRPRGGGRLNYGYTF; cdr3_nt: TGTGCCAGCAGGCCCAGAGGGGGGGGGCGACTAAACTATGGCTACACCTTC; clone_size: -; j_call: TRBJ1-2; v_call: TRBV10-3; d_call: -
cdr3_aa: CASSFGGWSEKLFF; cdr3_nt: TGTGCCAGCAGCTTCGGGGGGTGGAGTGAAAAACTGTTTTTT; clone_size: many; j_call: TRBJ1-4; v_call: TRBV7-9; d_call: -
cdr3_aa: CASSFFRGQPQHF; cdr3_nt: TGTGCCAGCAGCTTTTTTAGGGGACAGCCCCAGCATTTT; clone_size: once; j_call: TRBJ1-5; v_call: TRBV5-6; d_call: -
cdr3_aa: CASSDPGHGPAQYF; cdr3_nt: TGTGCCAGCAGCGACCCGGGCCATGGCCCCGCCCAGTACTTC; clone_size: many; j_call: TRBJ2-5; v_call: TRBV7-2; d_call: -
cdr3_aa: CSVPGPHGEQYF; cdr3_nt: TGCAGCGTTCCAGGCCCTCATGGCGAGCAGTACTTC; clone_size: many; j_call: TRBJ2-7; v_call: TRBV29-1; d_call: -
cdr3_aa: CSVERSNYGYTF; cdr3_nt: TGCAGCGTTGAGAGGAGTAACTATGGCTACACCTTC; clone_size: many; j_call: TRBJ1-2; v_call: TRBV29-1; d_call: -
cdr3_aa: CASSPSVAGELFF; cdr3_nt: TGTGCCAGCAGCCCATCCGTGGCCGGGGAGCTGTTTTTT; clone_size: -; j_call: TRBJ2-2; v_call: TRBV7-3; d_call: -
cdr3_aa: CASSWNGNEKLFF; cdr3_nt: TGTGCCAGCAGTTGGAACGGGAATGAAAAACTGTTTTTT; clone_size: once; j_call: TRBJ1-4; v_call: TRBV12-3/TRBV12-4; d_call: -
cdr3_aa: CATSIKSRTDTQYF; cdr3_nt: TGTGCCACCAGCATCAAGTCGCGCACAGATACGCAGTATTTT; clone_size: -; j_call: TRBJ2-3; v_call: TRBV15; d_call: -
cdr3_aa: CASRPKYEMPGTEAFF; cdr3_nt: TGTGCCAGCAGGCCAAAATATGAAATGCCTGGCACTGAAGCTTTCTTT; clone_size: few; j_call: TRBJ1-1; v_call: TRBV12-3/TRBV12-4; d_call: -
cdr3_aa: CASSQSGTEAFF; cdr3_nt: TGTGCCAGCAGTCAAAGTGGGACTGAAGCTTTCTTT; clone_size: many; j_call: TRBJ1-1; v_call: TRBV7-9; d_call: -
cdr3_aa: CATSRDWGWDYGYTF; cdr3_nt: TGTGCCACCAGCAGAGATTGGGGATGGGACTATGGCTACACCTTC; clone_size: many; j_call: TRBJ1-2; v_call: TRBV15; d_call: -
cdr3_aa: CSVDKGGYSGNTIYF; cdr3_nt: TGCAGCGTAGACAAAGGGGGATACTCTGGAAACACCATATATTTT; clone_size: -; j_call: TRBJ1-3; v_call: TRBV29-1; d_call: -
cdr3_aa: CSVVKGDETQYF; cdr3_nt: TGCAGCGTTGTGAAAGGGGATGAGACCCAGTACTTC; clone_size: many; j_call: TRBJ2-5; v_call: TRBV29-1; d_call: -
cdr3_aa: CASSLSAGLRANYGYTF; cdr3_nt: TGTGCCAGCAGCTTGTCCGCGGGGCTTAGAGCTAACTATGGCTACACCTTC; clone_size: -; j_call: TRBJ1-2; v_call: TRBV5-6; d_call: -
cdr3_aa: CSVNKGAGTVSNYGYTF; cdr3_nt: TGCAGCGTTAACAAGGGGGCCGGGACAGTCAGTAACTATGGCTACACCTTC; clone_size: many; j_call: TRBJ1-2; v_call: TRBV29-1; d_call: TRBD1
cdr3_aa: CAISEQVNSNQPQHF; cdr3_nt: TGTGCCATCAGTGAGCAGGTGAATAGCAATCAGCCCCAGCATTTT; clone_size: many; j_call: TRBJ1-5; v_call: TRBV10-3; d_call: -
cdr3_aa: CASSLGGGRGEQFF; cdr3_nt: TGTGCCAGCAGCTTAGGGGGGGGCAGAGGTGAGCAGTTCTTC; clone_size: -; j_call: TRBJ2-1; v_call: TRBV7-2; d_call: -
cdr3_aa: CSADRDRTYGYTF; cdr3_nt: TGCAGTGCTGATCGGGACAGGACCTATGGCTACACCTTC; clone_size: many; j_call: TRBJ1-2; v_call: TRBV20-1; d_call: TRBD1
cdr3_aa: CAAQNTGELFF; cdr3_nt: TGTGCCGCTCAGAACACCGGGGAGCTGTTTTTT; clone_size: few; j_call: TRBJ2-2; v_call: TRBV19; d_call: -
cdr3_aa: CASSLVPDRGYTF; cdr3_nt: TGTGCCAGCTCACTCGTTCCGGACAGAGGCTACACCTTC; clone_size: few; j_call: TRBJ1-2; v_call: TRBV7-2; d_call: -
cdr3_aa: CSVEYIFYGYTF; cdr3_nt: TGCAGCGTTGAATACATCTTCTATGGCTACACCTTC; clone_size: many; j_call: TRBJ1-2; v_call: TRBV29-1; d_call: -
cdr3_aa: CASSLGTSGRTYEQYF; cdr3_nt: TGTGCCAGCAGCCTGGGGACTAGCGGGAGGACCTACGAGCAGTACTTC; clone_size: many; j_call: TRBJ2-7; v_call: TRBV7-9; d_call: TRBD2
cdr3_aa: CAISARGDYEQYF; cdr3_nt: TGTGCCATCAGTGCACGGGGGGACTACGAGCAGTACTTC; clone_size: -; j_call: TRBJ2-7; v_call: TRBV10-3; d_call: TRBD2
cdr3_aa: CASSYRGQGVSVTEAFF; cdr3_nt: TGTGCCAGCAGCTACCGGGGACAGGGGGTTTCGGTGACTGAAGCTTTCTTT; clone_size: -; j_call: TRBJ1-1; v_call: TRBV7-9; d_call: TRBD1
cdr3_aa: CAISELGTGQETQYF; cdr3_nt: TGTGCCATCAGTGAGCTGGGGACAGGTCAAGAGACCCAGTACTTC; clone_size: once; j_call: TRBJ2-5; v_call: TRBV10-3; d_call: TRBD1
cdr3_aa: CASSYTRGSNTEAFF; cdr3_nt: TGTGCCAGCAGTTACACGAGGGGCTCGAACACTGAAGCTTTCTTT; clone_size: many; j_call: TRBJ1-1; v_call: TRBV6-5; d_call: -
cdr3_aa: CATKTGHEQFF; cdr3_nt: TGCGCCACTAAGACAGGGCATGAGCAGTTCTTC; clone_size: once; j_call: TRBJ2-1; v_call: TRBV10-1; d_call: TRBD1
cdr3_aa: CAWSVEEGVNTEAFF; cdr3_nt: TGTGCCTGGAGTGTAGAGGAGGGAGTGAACACTGAAGCTTTCTTT; clone_size: once; j_call: TRBJ1-1; v_call: TRBV30; d_call: -
cdr3_aa: CSVARAGELFF; cdr3_nt: TGCAGCGTTGCAAGGGCTGGGGAGCTGTTTTTT; clone_size: many; j_call: TRBJ2-2; v_call: TRBV29-1; d_call: -